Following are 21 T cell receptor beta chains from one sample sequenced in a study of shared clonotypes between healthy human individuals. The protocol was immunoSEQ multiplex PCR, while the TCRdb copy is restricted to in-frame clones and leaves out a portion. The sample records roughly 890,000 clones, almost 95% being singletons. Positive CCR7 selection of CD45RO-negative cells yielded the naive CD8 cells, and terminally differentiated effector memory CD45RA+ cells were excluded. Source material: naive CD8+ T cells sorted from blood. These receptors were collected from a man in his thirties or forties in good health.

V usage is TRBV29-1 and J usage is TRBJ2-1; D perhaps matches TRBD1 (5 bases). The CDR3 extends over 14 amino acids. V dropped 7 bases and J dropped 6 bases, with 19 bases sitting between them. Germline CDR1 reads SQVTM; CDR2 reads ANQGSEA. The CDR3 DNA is TGCAGCGGAACAGGTGCCCCGAATATCAATGAGCAGTTCTTC. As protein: CSGTGAPNINEQFF.

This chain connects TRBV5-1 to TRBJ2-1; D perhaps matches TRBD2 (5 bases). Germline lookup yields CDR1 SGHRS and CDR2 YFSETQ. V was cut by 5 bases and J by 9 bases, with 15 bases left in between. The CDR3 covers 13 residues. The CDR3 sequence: CASRLTSSTEQFF. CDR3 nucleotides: TGCGCCAGCAGGCTAACTAGTTCCACTGAGCAGTTCTTC.

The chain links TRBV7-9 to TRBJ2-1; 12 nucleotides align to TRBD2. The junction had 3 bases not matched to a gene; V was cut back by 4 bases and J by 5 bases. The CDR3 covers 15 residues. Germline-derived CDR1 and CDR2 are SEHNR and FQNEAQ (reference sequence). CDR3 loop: CASSSRTSGDNEQFF. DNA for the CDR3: TGTGCCAGCAGCTCCCGGACTAGCGGGGACAATGAGCAGTTCTTC.

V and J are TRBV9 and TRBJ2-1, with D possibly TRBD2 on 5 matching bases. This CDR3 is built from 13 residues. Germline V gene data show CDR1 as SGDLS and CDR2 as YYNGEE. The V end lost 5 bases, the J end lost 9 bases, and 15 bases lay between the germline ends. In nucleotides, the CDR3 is TGTGCCAGCAGTACCGGACTCGCCCCTGAGCAGTTCTTC. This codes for CASSTGLAPEQFF. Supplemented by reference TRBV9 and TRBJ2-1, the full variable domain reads DSGVTQTPKHLITATGQRVTLRCSPRSGDLSVYWYQQSLDQGLQFLIQYYNGEERAKGNILERFSAQQFPDLHSELNLSSLELGDSALYFCASSTGLAPEQFFGPGTRLTVL.

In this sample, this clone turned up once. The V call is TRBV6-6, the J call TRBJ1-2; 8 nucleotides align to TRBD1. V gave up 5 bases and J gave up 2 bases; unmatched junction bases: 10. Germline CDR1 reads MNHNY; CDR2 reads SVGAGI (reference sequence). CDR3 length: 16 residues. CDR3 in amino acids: CASSLYRDRTNYGYTF. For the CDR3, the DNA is TGTGCCAGCAGTCTATATCGGGACAGGACCAACTATGGCTACACCTTC.

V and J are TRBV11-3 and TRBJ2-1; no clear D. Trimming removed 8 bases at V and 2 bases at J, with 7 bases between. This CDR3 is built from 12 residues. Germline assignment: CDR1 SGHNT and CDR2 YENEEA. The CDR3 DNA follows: TGTGCCAGCGTTGACGCCTACAATGAGCAGTTCTTC. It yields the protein CASVDAYNEQFF.

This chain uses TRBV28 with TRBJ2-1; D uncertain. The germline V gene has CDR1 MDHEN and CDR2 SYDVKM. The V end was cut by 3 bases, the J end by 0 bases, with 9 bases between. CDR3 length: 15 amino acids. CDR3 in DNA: TGTGCCAGCAGTTTTAAGGAAGCCTCCTACAATGAGCAGTTCTTC. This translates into CASSFKEASYNEQFF.

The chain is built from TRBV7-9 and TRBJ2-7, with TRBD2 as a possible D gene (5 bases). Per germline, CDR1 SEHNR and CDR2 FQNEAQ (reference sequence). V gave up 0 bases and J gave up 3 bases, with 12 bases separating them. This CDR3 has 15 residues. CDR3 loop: CASSLANGIHYEQYF. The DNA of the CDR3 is TGTGCCAGCAGCTTAGCGAACGGGATACACTACGAGCAGTACTTC.

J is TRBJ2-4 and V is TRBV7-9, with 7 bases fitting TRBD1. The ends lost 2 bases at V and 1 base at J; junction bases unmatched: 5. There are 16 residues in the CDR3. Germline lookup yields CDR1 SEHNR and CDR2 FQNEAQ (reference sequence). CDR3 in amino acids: CASSLSQGNAKNIQYF. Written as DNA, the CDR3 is TGTGCCAGCAGCTTATCACAGGGGAATGCCAAAAACATTCAGTACTTC.

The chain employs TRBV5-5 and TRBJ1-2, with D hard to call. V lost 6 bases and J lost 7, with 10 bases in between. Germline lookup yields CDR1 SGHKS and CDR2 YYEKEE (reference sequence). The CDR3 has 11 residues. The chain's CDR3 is CASIHLGGYTF. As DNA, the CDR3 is TGTGCCAGCATCCACCTCGGTGGCTACACCTTC.

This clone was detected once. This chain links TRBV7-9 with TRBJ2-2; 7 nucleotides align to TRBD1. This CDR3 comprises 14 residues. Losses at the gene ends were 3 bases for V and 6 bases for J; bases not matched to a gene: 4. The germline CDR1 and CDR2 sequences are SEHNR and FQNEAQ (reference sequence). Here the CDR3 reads CASSLTGNPGELFF. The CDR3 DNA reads TGTGCCAGCAGCTTGACAGGGAATCCCGGGGAGCTGTTTTTT. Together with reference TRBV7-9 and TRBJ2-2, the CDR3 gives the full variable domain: DTGVSQNPRHKITKRGQNVTFRCDPISEHNRLYWYRQTLGQGPEFLTYFQNEAQLEKSRLLSDRFSAERPKGSFSTLEIQRTEQGDSAMYLCASSLTGNPGELFFGEGSRLTVL.

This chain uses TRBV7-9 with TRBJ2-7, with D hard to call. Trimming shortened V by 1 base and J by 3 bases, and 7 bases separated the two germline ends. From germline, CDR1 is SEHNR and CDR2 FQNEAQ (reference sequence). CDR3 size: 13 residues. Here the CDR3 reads CASSLVQSYEQYF. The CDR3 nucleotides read TGTGCCAGCAGCTTAGTACAGAGCTACGAGCAGTACTTC.

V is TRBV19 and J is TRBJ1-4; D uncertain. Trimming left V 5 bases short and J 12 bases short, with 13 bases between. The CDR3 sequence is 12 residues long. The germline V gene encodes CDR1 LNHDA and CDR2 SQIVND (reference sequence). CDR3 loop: CASSATLLELFF. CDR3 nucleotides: TGTGCCAGTAGTGCCACCCTGTTGGAACTGTTTTTT.

The CDR3 loop is CASSSNTEREWNEQFF. The CDR3, as DNA: TGTGCCAGCAGTTCCAACACGGAGCGGGAGTGGAATGAGCAGTTCTTC. The chain joins TRBV27 to TRBJ2-1, with 8 positions matching TRBD2. This CDR3 has 16 residues. The trim removed 4 bases at V and 7 bases at J, leaving 12 bases unmatched. Germline lookup yields CDR1 MNHEY and CDR2 SMNVEV (reference sequence).

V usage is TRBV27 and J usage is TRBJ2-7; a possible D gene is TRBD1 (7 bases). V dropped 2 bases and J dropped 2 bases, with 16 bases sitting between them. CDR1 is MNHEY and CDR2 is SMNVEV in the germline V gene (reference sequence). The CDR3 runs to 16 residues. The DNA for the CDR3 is TGTGCCAGCAGTTTAGCCGCGGGACAGCTCACCTACGAGCAGTACTTC. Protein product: CASSLAAGQLTYEQYF.

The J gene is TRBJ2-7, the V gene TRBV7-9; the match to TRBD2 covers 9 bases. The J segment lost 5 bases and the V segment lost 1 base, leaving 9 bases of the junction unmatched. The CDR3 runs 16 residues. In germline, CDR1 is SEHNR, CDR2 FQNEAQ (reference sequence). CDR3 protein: CASSLVAGGPGNEQYF. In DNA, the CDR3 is TGTGCCAGCAGCTTAGTTGCGGGAGGGCCGGGAAACGAGCAGTACTTC. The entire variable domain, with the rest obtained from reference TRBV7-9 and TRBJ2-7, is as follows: DTGVSQNPRHKITKRGQNVTFRCDPISEHNRLYWYRQTLGQGPEFLTYFQNEAQLEKSRLLSDRFSAERPKGSFSTLEIQRTEQGDSAMYLCASSLVAGGPGNEQYFGPGTRLTVT.

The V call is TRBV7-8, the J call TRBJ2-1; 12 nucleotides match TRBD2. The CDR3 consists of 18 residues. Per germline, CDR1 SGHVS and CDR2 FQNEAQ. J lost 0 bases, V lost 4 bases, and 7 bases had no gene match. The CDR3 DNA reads TGTGCCAGCAGCTGGGGACTAGCGGGTAGGGTCTCCTACAATGAGCAGTTCTTC. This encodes CASSWGLAGRVSYNEQFF.

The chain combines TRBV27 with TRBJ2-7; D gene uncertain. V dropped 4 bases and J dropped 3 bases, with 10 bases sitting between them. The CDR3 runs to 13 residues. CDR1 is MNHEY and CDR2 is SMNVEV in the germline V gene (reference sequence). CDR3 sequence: CASSSSLDYEQYF. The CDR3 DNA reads TGTGCCAGCAGTTCGTCATTAGACTACGAGCAGTACTTC.

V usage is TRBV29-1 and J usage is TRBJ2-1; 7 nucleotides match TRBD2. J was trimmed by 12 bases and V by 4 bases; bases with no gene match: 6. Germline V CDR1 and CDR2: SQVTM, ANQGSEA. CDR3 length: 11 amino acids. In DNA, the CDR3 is TGCAGCGTTGGGGGGGAGGGGCGGCAGTTCTTC. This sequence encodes CSVGGEGRQFF.

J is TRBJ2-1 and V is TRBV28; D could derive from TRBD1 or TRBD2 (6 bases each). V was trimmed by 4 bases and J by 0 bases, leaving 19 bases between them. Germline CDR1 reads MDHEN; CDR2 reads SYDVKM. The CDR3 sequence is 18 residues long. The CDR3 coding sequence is TGTGCCAGCAGTTCGGGAGACAGAGGGGGACGCTCCTACAATGAGCAGTTCTTC. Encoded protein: CASSSGDRGGRSYNEQFF.

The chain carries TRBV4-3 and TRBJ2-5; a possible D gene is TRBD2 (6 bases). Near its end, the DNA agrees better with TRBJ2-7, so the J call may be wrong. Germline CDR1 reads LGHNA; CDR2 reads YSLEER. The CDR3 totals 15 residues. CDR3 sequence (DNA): TGCGCCAGCAGCCAAGGGCGGGGTAGCTCCTACGAGCAGTACTTC. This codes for CASSQGRGSSYEQYF.